This T cell receptor (beta chain) was sequenced in a study of PD-1 blockade in classical Hodgkin lymphoma. Overall study: The study gave patients nivolumab 3 mg/kg intravenously every 2 weeks.

On this clone: No antigen is known for it.

Sequencing was performed with immunoSEQ multiplex PCR; in TCRdb, only in-frame clones are kept and a portion is missing. This table has roughly 20,000 clones, 76% appearing once. CDR1 and CDR2 from the germline V gene are SGDLS and YYNGEE. With 2 bases clipped from V and 1 base from J, the junction kept 7 bases outside the gene matches. The CDR3 runs 16 residues. Regarding the study as a whole: CD4+ but not CD8+ TCR diversity rose significantly by C4D1. Healthy donors were reported to have higher baseline TCR diversity than newly diagnosed patients. Nivolumab initiated under 1 year post-ASCT led to patient exclusion.

Time point specified: cycle 4 day 1 (C4D1), after less than seven weeks of nivolumab. With no exception, relapse followed autologous stem cell transplantation in all patients, and brentuximab vedotin exposure varied. The V gene is TRBV9, the J gene TRBJ1-1; 8 bases fit TRBD1. The source of this sequence is a human donor with classical Hodgkin lymphoma. The sequencing used peripheral blood mononuclear cells (PBMCs), collected before the fourth cycle of nivolumab. CDR3 in amino acids: CASSVTGDLSNTEAFF. Here the CDR3 DNA reads TGTGCCAGCAGCGTGACAGGGGACCTATCGAACACTGAAGCTTTCTTT.